The next 5 T cell receptor beta chains were all read from a single sample in a study of blood T cell repertoires in COVID-19. TCRdb keeps only in-frame clones here, not all; method: immunoSEQ multiplex PCR. The sample yields 200,000 to 250,000 clones, almost 90% seen once. Sequenced material: PBMCs or T cells enriched from blood (not recorded which). The source is a woman between 45 and 65 years old with acute COVID-19.

The chain uses TRBV10-3 and TRBJ1-2, with D possibly TRBD1 on 5 matching bases. This CDR3 has 17 amino acids. The V end was cut by 4 bases, the J end by 1 base, with 19 bases between. Germline-derived CDR1 and CDR2 are ENHRY and SYGVKD. CDR3 in amino acids: CAISGDFGQGDNYGYTF. CDR3 sequence (DNA): TGTGCCATCAGTGGCGACTTTGGGCAGGGCGATAACTATGGCTACACCTTC.

Only one count was recorded for this clone. This chain joins TRBV2 and TRBJ2-1, with 13 nucleotides matching TRBD2. In germline, CDR1 is SNHLY, CDR2 FYNNEI. The V and J ends lost 5 bases and 7 bases, in that order; junction bases with no gene match: 8. The CDR3 length is 16 residues. CDR3 DNA sequence: TGTGCCAGCAGTTCTGAACTAGCGGGAGGGTCTAATGAGCAGTTCTTC. Translation: CASSSELAGGSNEQFF.

The rearrangement links TRBV27 to TRBJ2-1; 11 nucleotides agree with TRBD2. The germline V gene encodes CDR1 MNHEY and CDR2 SMNVEV (reference sequence). Trimming removed 6 bases from V and 11 bases from J; junction bases left unmatched: 9. The CDR3 loop spans 14 amino acids. The CDR3 region has the DNA TGTGCCAGCAGAACTAGCGGGAGCGGTAAAAAGCAGTTCTTC. It translates to CASRTSGSGKKQFF.

The chain is built from TRBV28 and TRBJ2-1, with TRBD2 as a possible D gene (7 bases). Trimming shortened V by 2 bases and J by 9 bases, and 8 bases separated the two germline ends. The CDR3 extends over 12 amino acids. CDR1 and CDR2 (germline): MDHEN, SYDVKM. The CDR3 loop is CASSLRGGEQFF. The CDR3 bases are TGTGCCAGCAGTTTAAGGGGGGGTGAGCAGTTCTTC. The full variable domain, rest sourced from reference TRBV28 and TRBJ2-1, is DVKVTQSSRYLVKRTGEKVFLECVQDMDHENMFWYRQDPGLGLRLIYFSYDVKMKEKGDIPEGYSVSREKKERFSLILESASTNQTSMYLCASSLRGGEQFFGPGTRLTVL.

The V gene is TRBV19, the J gene TRBJ1-4, with unresolved D. The CDR3 covers 18 residues. V was trimmed by 0 bases and J by 0 bases, leaving 14 bases between them. The V gene's germline CDR1 is LNHDA and CDR2 SQIVND (reference sequence). Here the CDR3 reads CASSIDLTSLATNEKLFF. The DNA for the CDR3 is TGTGCCAGTAGTATAGATTTGACTTCACTTGCAACTAATGAAAAACTGTTTTTT.